Listed here are 9 T cell receptor beta chains from one sample, sequenced in a study of monozygotic twins with inflammatory bowel disease. Each CDR3 protein gets one entry in TCRdb, which reprocessed the 5' RACE reads and gives no DNA. Its table records approximately 100,000 distinct CDR3 sequences. The sample was blood. The receptors were sampled from a human donor with ulcerative colitis or Crohn's disease, or a healthy co-twin of an affected twin (not recorded which).

The chain employs TRBV20-1 and TRBJ2-5; TCRdb gives TRBD1 as the D gene, but with no DNA this cannot be confirmed. CDR1 is DFQATT and CDR2 is SNEGSKA in the germline V gene (reference sequence). The CDR3 extends over 15 amino acids. CDR3 region: CSAIRPGQTQETQYF.

This CDR3 reads CASSFGAGGQTEAFF. The chain couples TRBV5-1 to TRBJ1-1; with no DNA, the TCRdb D assignment of TRBD1 cannot be verified. Per the germline V gene, CDR1 is SGHRS and CDR2 is YFSETQ. The CDR3 spans 15 residues.

V and J are TRBV11-2 and TRBJ2-6; without DNA, the TCRdb call of TRBD1 cannot be checked. This CDR3 spans 15 amino acids. CDR1 and CDR2 from the germline V gene are SGHAT and FQNNGV. Here the CDR3 reads CASSPLTGGGNVLTF. Using reference TRBV11-2 and TRBJ2-6 for the parts outside the CDR3, the full variable domain is EAGVAQSPRYKIIEKRQSVAFWCNPISGHATLYWYQQILGQGPKLLIQFQNNGVVDDSQLPKDRFSAERLKGVDSTLKIQPAKLEDSAVYLCASSPLTGGGNVLTFGAGSRLTVL.

This rearrangement joins TRBV9 to TRBJ2-1; the D gene TCRdb calls, TRBD1, cannot be checked with no DNA. Germline V gene lookup returns CDR1 SGDLS and CDR2 YYNGEE. The CDR3 consists of 15 residues. CDR3: CASSVGGYSYNEQFF.

This CDR3 is CATSRDGGIGYGYTF. The chain has TRBV15 and TRBJ1-2; TCRdb's D gene call, TRBD1, goes unchecked for lack of DNA. CDR3 size: 15 residues. Germline V gene data show CDR1 as LNHNV and CDR2 as YYDKDF (reference sequence).

V gene TRBV28 combines with J gene TRBJ2-3; TCRdb indicates TRBD2, and absent DNA this call remains unverified. Germline V gene data show CDR1 as MDHEN and CDR2 as SYDVKM. The CDR3 extends over 16 amino acids. This CDR3 reads CASSSLAGGSTDTQYF. The full variable domain, rest sourced from reference TRBV28 and TRBJ2-3, is DVKVTQSSRYLVKRTGEKVFLECVQDMDHENMFWYRQDPGLGLRLIYFSYDVKMKEKGDIPEGYSVSREKKERFSLILESASTNQTSMYLCASSSLAGGSTDTQYFGPGTRLTVL.

The V gene is TRBV5-1, the J gene TRBJ2-2; the TCRdb call, TRBD1, lacks DNA for checking. CDR3 length: 16 residues. CDR1 is SGHRS, CDR2 YFSETQ, per germline. CDR3: CASGAGGPTNTGELFF.

The genes are TRBV20-1 and TRBJ1-1; with no DNA, the TCRdb D assignment of TRBD1 cannot be verified. The CDR3 runs 14 residues. CDR1 is DFQATT and CDR2 is SNEGSKA in the germline V gene (reference sequence). CDR3 sequence: CSARDQEAGAEAFF.

The chain recombines TRBV20-1 with TRBJ2-6; TCRdb's D gene call, TRBD1, goes unchecked for lack of DNA. Per germline, CDR1 DFQATT and CDR2 SNEGSKA (reference sequence). The length of the CDR3 is 16 residues. The chain's CDR3 is CSAVQGSPSGANVLTF.